This T cell receptor beta chain was identified during a study of OX40 agonist ivuxolimab in advanced cancers. Overall study: Partial responses occurred in three patients (one hepatocellular carcinoma, two cutaneous melanoma). General study points: More expanded clones were found, on average, in CD8+ than in CD4+ T cells.

Any history of autoimmune disease or systemic immunosuppression disqualified patients. There are 13 residues in the CDR3. The V and J ends lost 5 bases and 4 bases respectively, with 12 bases between them. Germline-derived CDR1 and CDR2 are SGHNT and YYREEE (reference sequence). Assay: immunoSEQ multiplex PCR; the TCRdb copy retains only in-frame clones and omits some. The table records tens of thousands of clones, 85% to 90% of them present only once. A remark on this clone: No antigen is known for it.

The receptor's source is an adult with an advanced solid tumor such as melanoma, head and neck, liver or kidney cancer. Sequences were derived from CD4+ or CD8+ T cells sorted from blood, sampled in a trial of the OX40 agonist ivuxolimab. The chain is built from TRBV5-4 and TRBJ1-1; D perhaps matches TRBD1 (6 bases). The CDR3 DNA reads as TGTGCCAGCAGTTCCGACAGGTTCACTGAAGCTTTCTTT. Protein sequence: CASSSDRFTEAFF.